One and the same sample provided the 30 T cell receptor beta chains below, sequenced in a study of OX40 agonist ivuxolimab in advanced cancers. Assay: immunoSEQ multiplex PCR; the TCRdb copy retains only in-frame clones and omits some. Here the sample spans around 140,000 clones, 90% being singletons. This sample comprised CD4+ or CD8+ T cells sorted from blood, obtained in a trial of the OX40 agonist ivuxolimab. Receptor source: an adult with an advanced solid tumor such as melanoma, head and neck, liver or kidney cancer.

The chain combines TRBV7-2 with TRBJ2-3; TRBD1 matches at 7 bases. Germline CDR1 and CDR2: SGHTA and FQGNSA. CDR3 length: 13 amino acids. With 5 bases clipped from V and 7 bases from J, the junction kept 6 bases outside the gene matches. The CDR3 loop is CASSTGDGNTQYF. The DNA of the CDR3 is TGTGCCAGCAGCACAGGGGACGGAAATACGCAGTATTTT.

V and J are TRBV28 and TRBJ1-5; D unclear. There are 13 residues in the CDR3. V was pared by 7 bases and J by 0 bases, with 7 bases between. The germline V gene has CDR1 MDHEN and CDR2 SYDVKM. The CDR3 nucleotides read TGTGCCAGCACCCAATATAGCAATCAGCCCCAGCATTTT. Amino acids: CASTQYSNQPQHF. Complete variable domain (other parts from reference TRBV28 and TRBJ1-5): DVKVTQSSRYLVKRTGEKVFLECVQDMDHENMFWYRQDPGLGLRLIYFSYDVKMKEKGDIPEGYSVSREKKERFSLILESASTNQTSMYLCASTQYSNQPQHFGDGTRLSIL.

The chain uses TRBV28 and TRBJ2-5; D uncertain. The end of the DNA fits TRBJ2-7 better, so the J call may be wrong. CDR1 MDHEN and CDR2 SYDVKM come from the germline V gene. The CDR3 length is 13 residues. Here the CDR3 reads CASSEAPYYEQYF. CDR3 in DNA: TGTGCCAGCAGCGAAGCTCCGTACTACGAGCAGTACTTC.

The chain couples TRBV6-1 to TRBJ1-1; the D is unclear. The CDR3 has 13 residues. Deletions cut 1 base from V and 6 bases from J, with 9 bases between. Looked up from germline, CDR1 is MNHNS and CDR2 is SASEGT. The CDR3 DNA is TGTGCCAGCAGTGAAGTGGAATGGCCTGAAGCTTTCTTT. As protein: CASSEVEWPEAFF.

The CDR3 nucleotides read TGTGCCAGCAGCCTGGGTAGCGGGACAAGCAATGAGCAGTTCTTC. This gives the protein CASSLGSGTSNEQFF. The chain links TRBV7-9 to TRBJ2-1, with 8 bases identical to TRBD2. CDR1 SEHNR and CDR2 FQNEAQ come from the germline V gene (reference sequence). CDR3 size: 15 residues. Trimming removed 5 bases from V and 6 bases from J; junction bases left unmatched: 9.

This chain joins TRBV7-6 and TRBJ2-7; maybe TRBD2 (5 bases). The CDR3 consists of 13 residues. The germline gives CDR1 SGHVS, CDR2 FNYEAQ. V dropped 2 bases and J dropped 5 bases, with 10 bases sitting between them. In DNA form, the CDR3 reads TGTGCCAGCAGCTTATTGGGAGCTCACGAGCAGTACTTC. Translation gives CASSLLGAHEQYF. Full variable domain (outside the CDR3, taken from reference TRBV7-6 and TRBJ2-7): GAGVSQSPRYKVTKRGQDVALRCDPISGHVSLYWYRQALGQGPEFLTYFNYEAQQDKSGLPNDRFSAERPEGSISTLTIQRTEQRDSAMYRCASSLLGAHEQYFGPGTRLTVT.

The chain links TRBV7-3 to TRBJ2-1, with 9 bases aligning to TRBD2. Germline CDR1 and CDR2: SGHTA and FQGTGA. This CDR3 contains 16 residues. V gave up 1 base and J gave up 12 bases; unmatched junction bases: 13. CDR3 DNA: TGTGCCAGCAGCTTAAACTCGGGGACTAGCAGTTCGTTGCAGTTCTTC. Its protein is CASSLNSGTSSSLQFF.

This CDR3 is CASSPRGQGSMEQYF. CDR3 DNA: TGTGCCAGCAGCCCCCGTGGACAGGGAAGTATGGAGCAGTACTTC. The gene calls are TRBV4-2 and TRBJ2-7, with TRBD1 identical over 8 bases. CDR1 is LGHNA, CDR2 YNFKEQ, per germline. With V trimmed by 4 bases and J by 7 bases, 12 bases remained unmatched. This CDR3 has 15 amino acids.

The chain couples TRBV28 to TRBJ2-7; 8 bases are shared with TRBD1. J gave up 0 bases and V 6 bases, and 10 bases lay outside the gene matches. CDR1 is MDHEN, CDR2 SYDVKM, per germline. CDR3 length equals 16 residues. Here the CDR3 reads CASSPWTGLASYEQYF. In DNA form, the CDR3 reads TGTGCCAGCAGCCCCTGGACAGGGTTAGCCTCCTACGAGCAGTACTTC.

The gene calls are TRBV5-6 and TRBJ1-3, with 9 bases lining up with TRBD1. Looked up from germline, CDR1 is SGHDT and CDR2 is YYEEEE. The V gene end was trimmed by 4 bases and the J gene end by 2 bases; junction bases not matched to a gene: 7. The CDR3 sequence is 16 residues long. In DNA form, the CDR3 reads TGTGCCAGCAGCGCGGGACAGGGAGGGACTGGAAACACCATATATTTT. It encodes CASSAGQGGTGNTIYF.

This chain connects TRBV6-5 to TRBJ2-7; 7 bases agree with TRBD1. This CDR3 spans 12 amino acids. Germline loops: CDR1 MNHEY, CDR2 SVGAGI. The V segment lost 6 bases and the J segment 6 bases; nucleotides outside the gene matches: 5. The CDR3 spells CASSDRAGEQYF. CDR3 bases: TGTGCCAGCAGCGACAGGGCGGGCGAGCAGTACTTC.

V is TRBV19 and J is TRBJ2-7, with 8 nucleotides matching TRBD1. Germline lookup yields CDR1 LNHDA and CDR2 SQIVND (reference sequence). There are 13 residues in the CDR3. The V segment lost 6 bases and the J segment 3 bases; nucleotides outside the gene matches: 4. CDR3 protein: CASRGQENYEQYF. CDR3 sequence (DNA): TGTGCCAGTAGGGGACAGGAAAACTACGAGCAGTACTTC.

The chain employs TRBV15 and TRBJ1-4; TRBD1 agrees at 7 bases. Losses at the gene ends were 4 bases for V and 8 bases for J; bases not matched to a gene: 7. CDR3 length: 14 amino acids. Looked up from germline, CDR1 is LNHNV and CDR2 is YYDKDF (reference sequence). The CDR3 region has the DNA TGTGCCACCAGCACAGGACAGGCTACGGAAAAACTGTTTTTT. Translation gives CATSTGQATEKLFF.

CDR3 sequence reads: CASSVRTDTQYF. The CDR3 nucleotides are TGTGCCAGCAGTGTACGGACAGATACGCAGTATTTT. The chain joins TRBV6-1 to TRBJ2-3; D gene ambiguous. The V end was cut by 4 bases, the J end by 3 bases, with 5 bases between. The CDR3 is 12 amino acids. Germline assignment: CDR1 MNHNS and CDR2 SASEGT.

CDR3 sequence (DNA): TGTGCCAGCAGTTTGACTAGCTCCTACGAGCAGTACTTC. Residues: CASSLTSSYEQYF. The rearrangement links TRBV27 to TRBJ2-7, with a possible D match to TRBD2 (6 bases). V lost 3 bases to trimming and J lost 0 bases, with 6 bases between them. Germline assignment: CDR1 MNHEY and CDR2 SMNVEV (reference sequence). This CDR3 is 13 amino acids long.

The J gene is TRBJ2-1, the V gene TRBV21-1. TRBV21-1 is listed as a pseudogene. This CDR3 has 8 amino acids. The CDR3: CASIGKFF. The CDR3 DNA follows: TGTGCCAGCATAGGAAAGTTCTTC.

The V and J genes are TRBV28 and TRBJ1-2, with D tentatively TRBD1 (6 bases). The CDR3 is 14 residues long. The V gene's germline CDR1 is MDHEN and CDR2 SYDVKM. Trimming took 5 bases from V and 4 from J, leaving 14 bases between them. The CDR3 loop reads CASSQSGTIYGYTF. The CDR3 DNA reads as TGTGCCAGCAGTCAATCCGGGACAATCTATGGCTACACCTTC.

The chain has TRBV5-1 and TRBJ2-7; D unresolved. Germline-derived CDR1 and CDR2 are SGHRS and YFSETQ. V was pared by 4 bases and J by 0 bases, with 11 bases between. The CDR3 totals 14 residues. The CDR3 DNA reads as TGCGCCAGCAGCCCACGACTCCTCTCCTACGAGCAGTACTTC. Its protein is CASSPRLLSYEQYF.

The chain links TRBV7-2 to TRBJ1-5, with D hard to call. This CDR3 spans 14 amino acids. V lost 2 bases, J lost 2 bases, and 7 bases lay in between. CDR1 and CDR2 (germline): SGHTA, FQGNSA. The CDR3 nucleotides are TGTGCCAGCAGCTTAACGCAAGGCAATCAGCCCCAGCATTTT. Its protein is CASSLTQGNQPQHF.

This chain connects TRBV19 to TRBJ1-1; 7 bases align to TRBD1. Germline V gene sequence: CDR1 LNHDA, CDR2 SQIVND (reference sequence). Trimming took 5 bases from V and 5 from J; bases not matched to a gene: 8. The CDR3 is made up of 14 amino acids. The CDR3 DNA is TGTGCCAGTAGTCTGACAGGGTTCGGTACTGAAGCTTTCTTT. Translation gives CASSLTGFGTEAFF.

In this sample, this clone turned up once. The chain links TRBV7-6 to TRBJ2-1; no reliable D call. CDR3 length: 13 amino acids. Germline V gene lookup returns CDR1 SGHVS and CDR2 FNYEAQ. The V and J ends lost 2 bases and 6 bases respectively, with 8 bases between them. CDR3 DNA: TGTGCCAGCAGCTTATCCAGCCGCAATGAGCAGTTCTTC. Amino acid sequence: CASSLSSRNEQFF. Looking up the rest from reference TRBV7-6 and TRBJ2-1 gives the full variable domain: GAGVSQSPRYKVTKRGQDVALRCDPISGHVSLYWYRQALGQGPEFLTYFNYEAQQDKSGLPNDRFSAERPEGSISTLTIQRTEQRDSAMYRCASSLSSRNEQFFGPGTRLTVL.

The genes are TRBV10-3 and TRBJ1-1, with a weak D call TRBD1 (5 bases). The CDR3 has 14 residues. The V gene's germline CDR1 is ENHRY and CDR2 SYGVKD. Trimming shortened V by 3 bases and J by 3 bases, and 11 bases separated the two germline ends. The CDR3 loop reads CAISDQGSDTEAFF. CDR3 in DNA: TGTGCCATCAGTGACCAGGGAAGCGACACTGAAGCTTTCTTT.

This clone was detected once. The rearrangement uses TRBV6-5 and TRBJ2-1, with D possibly matching TRBD2 (6 bases). In germline, CDR1 is MNHEY, CDR2 SVGAGI. V lost 6 bases, J lost 4 bases, and 16 bases lay in between. This CDR3 is built from 15 residues. The CDR3: CASRAGLPLYNEQFF. CDR3 DNA: TGTGCCAGCAGGGCGGGACTGCCTCTTTACAATGAGCAGTTCTTC.

J is TRBJ1-5 and V is TRBV7-2; possible D gene TRBD1, 5 bases. Trimming pared 1 base from V and 3 bases from J, leaving 16 bases between. Germline assignment: CDR1 SGHTA and CDR2 FQGNSA. This CDR3 has 17 amino acids. In DNA, the CDR3 is TGTGCCAGCAGCTTAGACCCTCCCGGGACTTACAATCAGCCCCAGCATTTT. It specifies CASSLDPPGTYNQPQHF.

The table lists this clone with a count of one. For the CDR3, the DNA is TGTGCCAGCAGTTCGCCCTCCTCAGGGGGCACTGAAGCTTTCTTT. This encodes CASSSPSSGGTEAFF. The chain recombines TRBV28 with TRBJ1-1, with 7 bases fitting TRBD1. This CDR3 has 15 amino acids. The germline gives CDR1 MDHEN, CDR2 SYDVKM. V was pared by 4 bases and J by 4 bases, with 9 bases of the junction left unmatched.

The J gene is TRBJ2-4, the V gene TRBV5-1, with D maybe TRBD1 (5 bases). The CDR3 spans 15 residues. The V gene lost 1 base and the J gene lost 3 bases, with 11 bases spanning the gap. The germline CDR1 and CDR2 sequences are SGHRS and YFSETQ. The CDR3 loop is CASSLQGGVKNIQYF. The CDR3 coding sequence is TGCGCCAGCAGCTTGCAGGGTGGGGTCAAAAACATTCAGTACTTC.

The genes are TRBV11-2 and TRBJ2-5; possibly TRBD2 for D (6 bases). Germline CDR1 is SGHAT and CDR2 is FQNNGV. This CDR3 comprises 17 residues. V lost 1 base, J lost 2 bases, and 17 bases lay in between. The CDR3 sequence is CASSLVELGLAQETQYF. The DNA for the CDR3 is TGTGCCAGCAGCTTAGTAGAGTTGGGGCTAGCGCAAGAGACCCAGTACTTC.

The rearrangement uses TRBV7-9 and TRBJ1-5; 9 nucleotides agree with TRBD1. CDR1 and CDR2 (germline): SEHNR, FQNEAQ (reference sequence). Losses at the gene ends were 5 bases for V and 5 bases for J; bases not matched to a gene: 4. This CDR3 has 14 residues. This chain's CDR3 is CASSVGTGHQPQHF. DNA for the CDR3: TGTGCCAGCAGCGTAGGGACAGGGCATCAGCCCCAGCATTTT.

Regarding this clone: This sample also contains other DNA sequences that code for the same CDR3. The chain is built from TRBV11-2 and TRBJ2-3; D is ambiguous. This CDR3 has 15 residues. Germline assignment: CDR1 SGHAT and CDR2 FQNNGV. Deletions cut 1 base from V and 0 bases from J, with 8 bases between. The CDR3 region is CASSLGVSSTDTQYF. CDR3 coding DNA: TGTGCCAGCAGCTTAGGCGTCTCCAGCACAGATACGCAGTATTTT.

V gene TRBV23-1 combines with J gene TRBJ2-1, with 8 bases lining up with TRBD2. TRBV23-1 is labeled an ORF, and its function is uncertain. J was trimmed by 5 bases and V by 8 bases; bases with no gene match: 23. This CDR3 contains 19 residues. The CDR3 region has the DNA TGCGCCAGCTCATTCGGGACTAGTTATATTCCACCCCCAGACAATGAGCAGTTCTTC. Its protein product is CASSFGTSYIPPPDNEQFF.